This T cell receptor (beta chain) was documented in a study of T cells in Graves' hyperthyroidism and ophthalmopathy. TCR beta CDR3 regions were amplified from RNA transcripts. Initially, a first-round RT-PCR of the TCR CDR3 employed the HTBI primer set. TCRdb reprocessed the multiplex PCR reads with MiXCR, giving one entry per CDR3 protein. The profile shows about 640,000 distinct CDR3 sequences, about a fifth of them singletons. Trimming removed 6 bases at V and 0 bases at J, with 8 bases between. CDR1 is MNHEY, CDR2 SVGEGT, per germline. The CDR3 runs 13 residues. Lactation, pregnancy, other autoimmune disease or uncontrolled infection led to exclusion of patients. Diagnostic decisions used clinical symptoms, serum thyroxine and TRAb, thyroid ultrasound and orbital computed tomography. The PBMCs studied were ones that came from 10 ml fresh peripheral blood. Study-wide findings and caveats: Onset of ophthalmopathy came a median approximately 6.9 months after the model predicted it.

As to this clonotype: Its antigen is undetermined.

The TCR originated in a man aged 30-40 years with Graves' ophthalmopathy. The sequenced sample consisted of blood. This chain links TRBV6-2 or TRBV6-3 with TRBJ1-1; no definite D call. CDR3 DNA sequence: TGTGCCAGCAGGTCGGTGGTGAACACTGAAGCTTTCTTT. As protein: CASRSVVNTEAFF.